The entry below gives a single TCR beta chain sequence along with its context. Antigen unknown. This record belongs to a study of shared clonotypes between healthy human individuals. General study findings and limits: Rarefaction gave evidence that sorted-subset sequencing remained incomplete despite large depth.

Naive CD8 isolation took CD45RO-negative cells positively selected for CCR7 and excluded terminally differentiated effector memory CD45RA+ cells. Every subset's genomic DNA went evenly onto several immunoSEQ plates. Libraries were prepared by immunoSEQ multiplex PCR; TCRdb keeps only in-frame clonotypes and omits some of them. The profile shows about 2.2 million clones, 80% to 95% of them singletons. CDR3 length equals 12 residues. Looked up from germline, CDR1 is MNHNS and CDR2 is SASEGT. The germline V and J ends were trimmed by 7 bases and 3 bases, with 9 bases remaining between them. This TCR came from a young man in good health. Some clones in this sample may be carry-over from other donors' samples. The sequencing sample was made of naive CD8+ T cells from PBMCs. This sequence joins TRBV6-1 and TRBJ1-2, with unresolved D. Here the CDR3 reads CASTLSDYGYTF. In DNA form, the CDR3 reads TGTGCCAGCACCCTCTCGGACTATGGCTACACCTTC.